This T cell receptor beta chain was recorded in a study of OX40 agonist ivuxolimab in advanced cancers. Note on this clone: What it binds is unknown.

Germline trimming cut 6 bases from V and 1 base from J; bases unmatched to any gene: 7. CDR3 length: 16 residues. Germline CDR1 SGHRS, CDR2 YFSETQ. Produced via immunoSEQ multiplex PCR; TCRdb's table is partial and in-frame only. The sample contains under 40,000 clones, 80% to 85% of which appear only once. Study observations and caveats: Some nonresponders additionally presented with little normalized T-cell clonal expansion.

This chain links TRBV5-1 with TRBJ2-2, with TRBD1 identical over 9 bases. The starting material was CD4+ or CD8+ T cells sorted from blood, obtained in a trial of the OX40 agonist ivuxolimab. The sequence was collected from an adult with an advanced solid tumor such as melanoma, head and neck, liver or kidney cancer. The CDR3 nucleotides are TGCGCCAGCATCGTCGGGACAGGGATGAACACCGGGGAGCTGTTTTTT. Amino acids: CASIVGTGMNTGELFF.